This T cell receptor beta chain was documented in a study of blood T cell repertoires in COVID-19 (dated by TCRdb to 2018 to 2020). As for the study more broadly: The collaborator samples originated in the United States, Italy and Spain and spanned the acute and convalescent phases of COVID-19. Where HLA class I and class II types were available, the types were taken from metadata supplied by the sample provider, not from assay-based typing. The dataset comprised deeply sampled blood TCRbeta repertoires from subjects exposed to, actively infected with, or recovered from COVID-19. The material from the prospective study consisted of cDNA or gDNA derived from T cells, B-cell-depleted T cells, or PBMCs. The repertoires were released in a freely available public database meant as a resource for research on the immune response to SARS-CoV-2. Sample metadata almost always included a de-identified subject ID, COVID-19 status, age in years and sex. The samples were drawn from the first 160 participants of the ongoing ImmuneRACE study and from over a thousand subjects provided by 6 global collaborators.

The collaborating institutions used their own protocols to collect whole blood in K2EDTA tubes. Collaborator samples were shipped for TCRbeta analysis as frozen whole blood, isolated PBMCs, or DNA extracted from either sample type. The junction carries 16 bases between V and J, which are trimmed by 5 bases and 2 bases respectively. The CDR3, from cysteine to phenylalanine, totals 15 residues. The kept DNA is CDR3 alone, 45 bases in frame from the first base. CDR1 MNHEY and CDR2 SVGAGI were looked up in the germline V gene. The immunoSEQ Assay, a bias-controlled multiplex PCR, was used to amplify TCRbeta CDR3 regions from genomic DNA. The paper's processing steps were these. The number of nucleated cells in each sample was estimated from the amplification of reference gene primers within the assay. To quantify the absolute abundance of each unique TCRbeta CDR3 rearrangement, sequence reads were collapsed and filtered. For each sample, productive Simpson clonality was calculated as the square root of Simpson's diversity index across productive rearrangements. This is the immuneACCESS table as TCRdb keeps it, with only in-frame sequences that have V and J called. A part of the clones is gone; compared with another copy, unresolved V genes explain less than half, and the rest is unexplained. The V and J calls and clone size were taken over from that table, and D and trimming were inferred from the DNA. The sample data list about 130,000 clones, and under 85% of these were observed just once. The top ten clonotypes cover around 11% of the sample.

In the case of this clone: Its antigen specificity is not known. No per-base quality is available; no much larger clone lies one base away.

General conclusions and limits of the study: The amount of clinical and demographic metadata varied by source and participant and was provided uncurated.

The sequenced material came from peripheral blood. The sequence joins TRBV6-5 to TRBJ2-7; TRBD2 is possibly the D segment (6 matching bases). The clonotype was recovered from a man in his 60s with acute or convalescent COVID-19. The CDR3 in this case is CASSTSRGTAYEQYF. The DNA reads as follows: TGTGCCAGCAGTACCTCCCGGGGGACGGCCTACGAGCAGTACTTC.